This T cell receptor beta chain was recovered during a study of human T cells and chemical hapten exposure. Only a few counts were recorded for this clonotype. Its antigen is undetermined. Trimming left V 3 bases short and J 7 bases short, with 16 bases between. The CDR3 has 15 residues. Sample time point: patch test 1, 2 weeks after DPC sensitization. Indicated treatment: therapeutic diphenylcyclopropenone sensitization with weekly scalp DPC. From the RACE reads, TCRdb called clonotypes with MiXCR, one entry per CDR3 protein. The sample yields more than 150,000 distinct CDR3 sequences, 14% seen once. Study-wide results and limits: Compared to controls, expanded TCRs made significantly more large clusters of similar CDR3s. Alopecia in the donors means their immune response may deviate from healthy people's.

The gene calls are TRBV12-3 or TRBV12-4 and TRBJ1-5; weak D call: TRBD1 (6 bases). The receptor was derived from a young woman with alopecia areata. Some clones in this sample may be carry-over from other donors' samples. Material: whole blood, obtained in connection with sensitization to the hapten diphenylcyclopropenone (DPC). CDR3 coding DNA: TGTGCCAGCAGTTTTAGGGGGGCGCCCCGACAGCCCCAGCATTTT. This encodes CASSFRGAPRQPQHF.